Below, 5 T cell receptor beta chains from the same sample are listed, as sequenced in a study of cytomegalovirus exposure and HLA in healthy donors. 60 Vbeta and 13 Jbeta primers were used in PCR. Clones were read by immunoSEQ multiplex PCR, and TCRdb kept only the in-frame ones, dropping some. The table records some 180,000 clones, 73% of them present only once. Sequencing was carried out using PBMCs. These receptors came from a woman aged 18-30 years in good health and CMV-seropositive.

The chain carries TRBV5-4 and TRBJ2-3; maybe TRBD1 (5 bases). Looked up from germline, CDR1 is SGHNT and CDR2 is YYREEE (reference sequence). The CDR3 runs 15 residues. The V and J ends lost 0 bases and 7 bases respectively, with 15 bases between them. The CDR3 here is CASSLGQNLGHTQYF. CDR3 sequence (DNA): TGTGCCAGCAGCTTGGGACAGAACCTCGGCCATACGCAGTATTTT. Full variable domain (missing parts from reference TRBV5-4 and TRBJ2-3): ETGVTQSPTHLIKTRGQQVTLRCSSQSGHNTVSWYQQALGQGPQFIFQYYREEENGRGNFPPRFSGLQFPNYSSELNVNALELDDSALYLCASSLGQNLGHTQYFGPGTRLTVL.

The CDR3 here is CASSSSEGASETQYF. DNA for the CDR3: TGTGCCAGCAGTTCAAGCGAGGGGGCCAGTGAGACCCAGTACTTC. The chain couples TRBV6-5 to TRBJ2-5, with 7 positions matching TRBD1. The J segment lost 5 bases and the V segment lost 4 bases, leaving 10 bases of the junction unmatched. Germline lookup yields CDR1 MNHEY and CDR2 SVGAGI. The CDR3 length is 15 residues.

The V call is TRBV29-1, the J call TRBJ2-7; 10 positions match TRBD1. Germline lookup yields CDR1 SQVTM and CDR2 ANQGSEA. The V and J ends lost 7 bases and 3 bases, in that order; junction bases with no gene match: 3. The CDR3 runs to 12 residues. The CDR3 DNA sequence: TGCAGCGGCGGGACAGGGGACTACGAGCAGTACTTC. It is translated as CSGGTGDYEQYF.

V and J are TRBV6-5 and TRBJ2-7; D is possibly TRBD1 (5 bases). Germline V gene data show CDR1 as MNHEY and CDR2 as SVGAGI. V dropped 2 bases and J dropped 2 bases, with 16 bases sitting between them. The CDR3 length is 16 residues. The CDR3 coding sequence is TGTGCCAGCAGTTACGGGGCGGATACATCACCCTACGAGCAGTACTTC. This encodes CASSYGADTSPYEQYF.

This chain connects TRBV28 to TRBJ2-7, with a possible D match to TRBD2 (6 bases). The CDR3 totals 13 residues. Germline-derived CDR1 and CDR2 are MDHEN and SYDVKM. V was shortened by 6 bases and J by 3 bases, with 12 bases between the two germline ends. CDR3 sequence: CASRGGGLYEQYF. The DNA of the CDR3 is TGTGCCAGCAGGGGAGGAGGACTCTACGAGCAGTACTTC.